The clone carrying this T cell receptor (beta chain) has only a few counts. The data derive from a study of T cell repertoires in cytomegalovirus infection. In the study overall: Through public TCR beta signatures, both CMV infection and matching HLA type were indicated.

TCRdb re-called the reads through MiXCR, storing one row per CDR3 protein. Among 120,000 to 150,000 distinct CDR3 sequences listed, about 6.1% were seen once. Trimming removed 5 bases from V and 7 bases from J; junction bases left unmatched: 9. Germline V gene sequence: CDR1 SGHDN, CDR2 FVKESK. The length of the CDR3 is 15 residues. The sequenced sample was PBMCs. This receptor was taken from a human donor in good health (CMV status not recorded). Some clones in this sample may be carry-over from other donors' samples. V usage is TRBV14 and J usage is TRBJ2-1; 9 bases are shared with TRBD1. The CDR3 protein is CASSSWTGVRNEQFF. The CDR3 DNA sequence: TGTGCCAGCAGCTCCTGGACAGGGGTAAGGAATGAGCAGTTCTTC.